The T cell receptor (beta chain) under discussion was sequenced for a study of monozygotic twins with inflammatory bowel disease. Study-level points and caveats: Distinction of different T cell subtypes was not possible. Researchers report that IBD patients shared fewer clonotypes with others than healthy twins, especially amid disease activity.

There are 13 residues in the CDR3. The germline gives CDR1 ENHRY, CDR2 SYGVKD. A remark on this clonotype: What it binds is not known.

TCRdb re-called the 5' RACE reads; every CDR3 protein appears as one record, without DNA. The sample includes 350,000 to 550,000 distinct CDR3 sequences. The clonotype comes from a human donor with ulcerative colitis or Crohn's disease, or a healthy co-twin of an affected twin (not recorded which). The specimen was blood. The chain uses TRBV10-3 and TRBJ1-2; no DNA is available, so the TRBD1 call from TCRdb remains unchecked. The CDR3 region is CAITRDRDYGYTF.